The present entry profiles one T cell receptor beta chain with its context. Its target is not known. V lost 5 bases to trimming and J lost 3 bases, with 14 bases between them. This CDR3 is 15 amino acids long. Germline loops: CDR1 SGHTA, CDR2 FQGNSA. The data belong to a study of T cell responses to AZD1222 COVID-19 vaccine. TCRdb's table, derived via immunoSEQ multiplex PCR, lists solely in-frame clones and lacks some. This table holds about 150,000 clones, roughly 91% found once. Study results and caveats: Nearly half of the spike-specific TCRs reportedly recognize variant regions that carry no mutations.

This TCR was sampled from an adult in good health. The chain links TRBV7-2 to TRBJ2-1; a weak D match, TRBD2 (7 bases). The sample consisted of peripheral blood, taken on day 0 of AZD1222 vaccination. The CDR3 DNA sequence: TGTGCCAGCAGCAGAAAGGGGGGGGACTACAATGAGCAGTTCTTC. Encoded protein: CASSRKGGDYNEQFF.